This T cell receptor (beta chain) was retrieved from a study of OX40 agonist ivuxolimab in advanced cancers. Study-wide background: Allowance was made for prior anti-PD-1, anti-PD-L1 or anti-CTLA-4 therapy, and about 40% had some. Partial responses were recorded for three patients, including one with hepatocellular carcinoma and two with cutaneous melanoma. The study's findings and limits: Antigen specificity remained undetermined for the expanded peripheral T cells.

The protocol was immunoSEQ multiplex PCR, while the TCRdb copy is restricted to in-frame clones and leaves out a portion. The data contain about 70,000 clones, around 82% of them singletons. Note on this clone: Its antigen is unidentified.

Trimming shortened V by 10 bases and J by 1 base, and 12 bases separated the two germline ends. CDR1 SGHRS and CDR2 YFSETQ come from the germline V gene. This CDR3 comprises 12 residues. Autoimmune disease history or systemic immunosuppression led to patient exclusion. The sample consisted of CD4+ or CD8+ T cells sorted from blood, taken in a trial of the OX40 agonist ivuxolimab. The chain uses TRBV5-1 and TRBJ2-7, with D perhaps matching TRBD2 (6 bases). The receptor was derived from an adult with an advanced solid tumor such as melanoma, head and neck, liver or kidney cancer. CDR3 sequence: CAGRDRSYEQYF. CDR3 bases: TGCGCCGGGCGGGACCGTTCCTACGAGCAGTACTTC. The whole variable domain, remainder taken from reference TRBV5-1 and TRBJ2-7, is KAGVTQTPRYLIKTRGQQVTLSCSPISGHRSVSWYQQTPGQGLQFLFEYFSETQRNKGNFPGRFSGRQFSNSRSEMNVSTLELGDSALYLCAGRDRSYEQYFGPGTRLTVT.